This passage covers 10 T cell receptor beta chains from one sample sequenced in a study of blood T cell repertoires in COVID-19. Profiling relied on immunoSEQ multiplex PCR, and the TCRdb table lists in-frame clones only, not all of them. The sample lists roughly 150,000 clones, roughly 84% occurring once. Sequencing input: peripheral blood. The source of these receptors is a man at least 80 years old with COVID-19, enrolled during active disease.

The table lists this clone with a count of one. The chain combines TRBV7-8 with TRBJ2-2; 14 bases are shared with TRBD2. Germline CDR1 SGHVS, CDR2 FQNEAQ. V lost 4 bases and J lost 4; bases outside the gene matches: 8. The CDR3 runs to 18 residues. This chain's CDR3 is CASSSRLAGGPTTGELFF. In nucleotides, the CDR3 is TGTGCCAGCAGCTCCCGACTAGCGGGGGGGCCGACCACCGGGGAGCTGTTTTTT.

This chain connects TRBV7-6 to TRBJ2-1; 7 bases map to TRBD2. Trimming removed 2 bases from V and 9 bases from J; junction bases left unmatched: 13. The V gene's germline CDR1 is SGHVS and CDR2 FNYEAQ. There are 16 residues in the CDR3. In nucleotides, the CDR3 is TGTGCCAGCAGCTTATCTTCGGGACGCCCGGGGGGTGAGCAGTTCTTC. Translation: CASSLSSGRPGGEQFF.

The chain carries TRBV5-4 and TRBJ1-4, with TRBD1 identical over 7 bases. The CDR3 extends over 16 amino acids. Germline CDR1 reads SGHNT; CDR2 reads YYREEE (reference sequence). V lost 5 bases to trimming and J lost 3 bases; unmatched junction nucleotides: 10. The CDR3, as DNA: TGTGCCAGCAGTTACGCCCCGGGACAGTCTAATGAAAAACTGTTTTTT. Its protein product is CASSYAPGQSNEKLFF.

This chain links TRBV2 with TRBJ2-7; 9 bases are a match to TRBD1. V dropped 6 bases and J dropped 2; count of bases not matched to a gene: 5. CDR3 length: 14 residues. Germline CDR1 and CDR2: SNHLY and FYNNEI. CDR3 sequence: CASRGQGRPYEQYF. In DNA form, the CDR3 reads TGTGCCAGCAGAGGACAGGGGAGGCCCTACGAGCAGTACTTC.

This chain uses TRBV5-1 with TRBJ2-1; D is possibly TRBD2 (6 bases). V lost 3 bases and J lost 9, with 13 bases in between. Looked up from germline, CDR1 is SGHRS and CDR2 is YFSETQ. The CDR3 length is 13 residues. The CDR3 nucleotides read TGCGCCAGCAGCTCGGAACTAGCCAGTGAGCAGTTCTTC. This gives the protein CASSSELASEQFF.

The chain recombines TRBV5-6 with TRBJ1-2, with D uncertain. Germline loops: CDR1 SGHDT, CDR2 YYEEEE. Trimming removed 3 bases from V and 4 bases from J, with 10 bases in between. CDR3 length: 13 residues. CDR3: CASSSRGAYGYTF. CDR3 DNA sequence: TGTGCCAGCAGCTCCCGAGGTGCCTATGGCTACACCTTC.

The rearrangement links TRBV4-1 to TRBJ1-1; TRBD1 matches 9 bases. From germline, CDR1 is MGHRA and CDR2 YSYEKL. V shed 0 bases and J 7 bases; nucleotides not matched to a gene: 3. The CDR3 has 14 amino acids. The CDR3 DNA sequence: TGCGCCAGCAGCCAAGATCGGACAGGGGATGAAGCTTTCTTT. This gives the protein CASSQDRTGDEAFF.

This sequence joins TRBV18 and TRBJ2-1, with 8 positions matching TRBD2. Unmatched junction bases numbered 8, after V lost 6 bases and J lost 4 bases. The CDR3 extends over 15 amino acids. The germline V gene has CDR1 KGHSH and CDR2 LQKENI. CDR3 nucleotide sequence: TGTGCCAGCTCCACCGGGAGGGGGGCTTACAATGAGCAGTTCTTC. It codes for CASSTGRGAYNEQFF. The whole variable domain, filled in from reference TRBV18 and TRBJ2-1, reads NAGVMQNPRHLVRRRGQEARLRCSPMKGHSHVYWYRQLPEEGLKFMVYLQKENIIDESGMPKERFSAEFPKEGPSILRIQQVVRGDSAAYFCASSTGRGAYNEQFFGPGTRLTVL.

The CDR3 loop is CASSGRDRDPYGYTF. CDR3 in DNA: TGTGCCAGCAGCGGACGAGACAGGGACCCATATGGCTACACCTTC. The genes are TRBV9 and TRBJ1-2, with 7 nucleotides matching TRBD1. This CDR3 contains 15 residues. Germline trimming cut 3 bases from V and 5 bases from J; bases unmatched to any gene: 10. Germline values: CDR1 SGDLS, CDR2 YYNGEE.

The V gene is TRBV5-7, the J gene TRBJ2-2, with TRBD1 matching over 10 bases. TRBV5-7 is an ORF, with its function uncertain. V lost 0 bases, J lost 4 bases, and 6 bases stayed unmatched. This CDR3 contains 17 residues. The CDR3: CASSLARTGGGTGELFF. The CDR3 DNA reads as TGTGCCAGCAGCTTGGCGCGGACAGGGGGTGGCACCGGGGAGCTGTTTTTT.